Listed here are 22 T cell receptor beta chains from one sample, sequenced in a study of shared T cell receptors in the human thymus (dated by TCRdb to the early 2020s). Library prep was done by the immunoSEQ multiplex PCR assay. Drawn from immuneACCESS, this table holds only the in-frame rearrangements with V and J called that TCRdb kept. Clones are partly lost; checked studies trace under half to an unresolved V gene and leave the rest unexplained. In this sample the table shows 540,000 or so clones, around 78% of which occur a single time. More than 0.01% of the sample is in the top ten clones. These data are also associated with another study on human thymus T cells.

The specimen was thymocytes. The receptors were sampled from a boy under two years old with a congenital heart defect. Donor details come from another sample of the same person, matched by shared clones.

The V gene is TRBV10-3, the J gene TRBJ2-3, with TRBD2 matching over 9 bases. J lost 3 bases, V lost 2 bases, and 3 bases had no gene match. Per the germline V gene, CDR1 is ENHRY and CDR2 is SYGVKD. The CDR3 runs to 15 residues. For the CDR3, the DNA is TGTGCCATCAGTGAGGGTACTAGCGGGACAGATACGCAGTATTTT. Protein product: CAISEGTSGTDTQYF.

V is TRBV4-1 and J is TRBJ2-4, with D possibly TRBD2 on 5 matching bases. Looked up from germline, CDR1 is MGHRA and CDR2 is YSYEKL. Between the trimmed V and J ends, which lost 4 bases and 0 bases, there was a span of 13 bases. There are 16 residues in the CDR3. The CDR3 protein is CASSLSGILAKNIQYF. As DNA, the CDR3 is TGCGCCAGCAGCCTCTCCGGGATATTAGCCAAAAACATTCAGTACTTC.

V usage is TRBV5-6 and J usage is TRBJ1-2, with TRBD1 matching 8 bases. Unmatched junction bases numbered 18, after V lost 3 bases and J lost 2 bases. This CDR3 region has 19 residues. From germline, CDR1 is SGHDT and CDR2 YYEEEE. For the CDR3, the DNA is TGTGCCAGCAGCTCCAGCCTAAGCCACCACAGGGGGATCAACTATGGCTACACCTTC. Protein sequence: CASSSSLSHHRGINYGYTF.

The chain's CDR3 is CASQGPPGFYEQYF. The CDR3 DNA reads as TGTGCCAGCCAAGGGCCGCCGGGGTTTTACGAGCAGTACTTC. J is TRBJ2-7 and V is TRBV6-6; D is perhaps TRBD2 (5 bases). Trimming took off 8 bases at V and 4 bases at J, with 18 bases between the two ends. CDR1 MNHNY and CDR2 SVGAGI come from the germline V gene (reference sequence). The CDR3 covers 14 residues.

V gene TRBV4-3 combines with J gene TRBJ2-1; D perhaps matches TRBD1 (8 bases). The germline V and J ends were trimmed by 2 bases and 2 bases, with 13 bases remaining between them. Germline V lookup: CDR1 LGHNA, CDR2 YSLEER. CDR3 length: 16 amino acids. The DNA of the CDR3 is TGCGCCAGCAGCCAACCAGCGGGACAGGCCTACAATGAGCAGTTCTTC. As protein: CASSQPAGQAYNEQFF.

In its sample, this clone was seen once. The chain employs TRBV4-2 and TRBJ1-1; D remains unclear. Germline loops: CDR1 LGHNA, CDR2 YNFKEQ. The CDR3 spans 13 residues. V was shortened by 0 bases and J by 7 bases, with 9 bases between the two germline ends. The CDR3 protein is CASSQEVRGEAFF. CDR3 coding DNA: TGTGCCAGCAGCCAAGAGGTCCGGGGTGAAGCTTTCTTT.

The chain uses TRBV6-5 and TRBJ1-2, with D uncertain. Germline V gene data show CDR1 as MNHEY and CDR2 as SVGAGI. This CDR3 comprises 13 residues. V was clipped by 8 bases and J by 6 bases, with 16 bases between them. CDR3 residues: CASRCQDHHGYTF. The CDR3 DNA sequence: TGTGCCAGCCGTTGCCAGGATCATCATGGCTACACCTTC.

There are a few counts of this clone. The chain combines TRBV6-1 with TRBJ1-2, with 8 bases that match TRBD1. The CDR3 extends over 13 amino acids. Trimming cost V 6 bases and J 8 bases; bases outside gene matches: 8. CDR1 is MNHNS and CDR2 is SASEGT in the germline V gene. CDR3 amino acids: CASRLTGGRGYTF. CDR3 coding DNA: TGTGCCAGCAGACTAACAGGGGGGAGGGGCTACACCTTC.

CDR3 in amino acids: CASSDWTSGIDEQFF. CDR3 in DNA: TGTGCCAGCAGTGACTGGACTAGCGGGATCGATGAGCAGTTCTTC. The chain recombines TRBV6-4 with TRBJ2-1; 12 bases are a match to TRBD2. CDR1 and CDR2 from the germline V gene are MRHNA and SNTAGT. CDR3 length: 15 residues. The trim removed 1 base at V and 8 bases at J, leaving 3 bases unmatched.

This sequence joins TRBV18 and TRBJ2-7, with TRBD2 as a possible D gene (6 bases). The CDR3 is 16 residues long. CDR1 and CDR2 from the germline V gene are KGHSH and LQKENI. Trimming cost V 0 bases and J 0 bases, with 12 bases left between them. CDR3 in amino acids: CASSPPTRDPSYEQYF. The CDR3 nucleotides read TGTGCCAGCTCACCACCGACTAGGGACCCCTCCTACGAGCAGTACTTC. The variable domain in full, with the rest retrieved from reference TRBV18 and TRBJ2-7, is NAGVMQNPRHLVRRRGQEARLRCSPMKGHSHVYWYRQLPEEGLKFMVYLQKENIIDESGMPKERFSAEFPKEGPSILRIQQVVRGDSAAYFCASSPPTRDPSYEQYFGPGTRLTVT.

The CDR3 region has the DNA TGTGCCAGCAGTTTCGTAGCGGGAGGGCCTTACGAGCAGTACTTC. Translation: CASSFVAGGPYEQYF. The chain joins TRBV6-5 to TRBJ2-7; 11 bases line up with TRBD2. The CDR3 totals 15 residues. The ends lost 4 bases at V and 4 bases at J; junction bases unmatched: 6. Germline V gene sequence: CDR1 MNHEY, CDR2 SVGAGI.

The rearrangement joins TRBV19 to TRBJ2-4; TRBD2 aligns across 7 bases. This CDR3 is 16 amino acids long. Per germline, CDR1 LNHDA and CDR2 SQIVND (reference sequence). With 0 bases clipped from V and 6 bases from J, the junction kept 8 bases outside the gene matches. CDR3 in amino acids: CASSIEGEGSGNIQYF. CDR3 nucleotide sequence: TGTGCCAGTAGTATAGAGGGGGAGGGGTCGGGAAACATTCAGTACTTC.

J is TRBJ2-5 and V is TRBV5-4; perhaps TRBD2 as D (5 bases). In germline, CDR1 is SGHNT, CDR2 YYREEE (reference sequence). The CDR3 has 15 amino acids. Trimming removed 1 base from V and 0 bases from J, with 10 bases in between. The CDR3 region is CASSLRGSDQETQYF. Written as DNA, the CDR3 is TGTGCCAGCAGCTTGAGAGGGAGCGACCAAGAGACCCAGTACTTC.

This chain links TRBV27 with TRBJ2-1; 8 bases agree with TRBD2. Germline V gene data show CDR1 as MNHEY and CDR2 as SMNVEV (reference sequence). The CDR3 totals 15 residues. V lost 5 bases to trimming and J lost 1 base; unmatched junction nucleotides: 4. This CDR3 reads CASSPRGGSYNEQFF. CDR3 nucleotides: TGTGCCAGCAGTCCCCGGGGGGGATCCTACAATGAGCAGTTCTTC.

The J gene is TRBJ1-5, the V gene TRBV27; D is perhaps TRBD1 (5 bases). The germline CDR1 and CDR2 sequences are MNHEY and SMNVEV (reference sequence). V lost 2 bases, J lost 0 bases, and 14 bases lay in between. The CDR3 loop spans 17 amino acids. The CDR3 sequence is CASSLHNPGYSNQPQHF. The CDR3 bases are TGTGCCAGCAGTTTACACAACCCAGGGTATAGCAATCAGCCCCAGCATTTT.

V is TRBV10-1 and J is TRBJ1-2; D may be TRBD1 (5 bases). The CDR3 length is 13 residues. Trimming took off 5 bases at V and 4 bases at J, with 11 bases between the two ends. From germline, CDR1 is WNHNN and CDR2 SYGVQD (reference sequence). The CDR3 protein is CASSPTVSYGYTF. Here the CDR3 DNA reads TGCGCCAGCAGTCCGACAGTCTCCTATGGCTACACCTTC.

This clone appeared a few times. CDR3 in amino acids: CASSPSAPTSGPYEQYF. Here the CDR3 DNA reads TGTGCCAGCAGCCCGTCAGCCCCTACTAGCGGCCCCTACGAGCAGTACTTC. The rearrangement uses TRBV7-8 and TRBJ2-7; 8 bases match TRBD2. CDR1 SGHVS and CDR2 FQNEAQ come from the germline V gene. The CDR3 sequence is 17 residues long. The ends lost 5 bases at V and 2 bases at J; junction bases unmatched: 14.

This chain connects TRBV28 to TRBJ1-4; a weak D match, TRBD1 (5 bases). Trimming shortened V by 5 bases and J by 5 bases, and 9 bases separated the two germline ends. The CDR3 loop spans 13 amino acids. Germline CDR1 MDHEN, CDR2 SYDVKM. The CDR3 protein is CASSRGGNEKLFF. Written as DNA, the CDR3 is TGTGCCAGCAGTAGGGGCGGCAATGAAAAACTGTTTTTT.

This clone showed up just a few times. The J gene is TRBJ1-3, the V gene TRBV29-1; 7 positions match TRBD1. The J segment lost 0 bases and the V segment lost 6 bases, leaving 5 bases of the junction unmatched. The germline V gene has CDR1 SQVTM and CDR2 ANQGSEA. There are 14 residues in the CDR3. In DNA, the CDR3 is TGCAGCGTGCCCGGGACAGCCTCTGGAAACACCATATATTTT. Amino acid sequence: CSVPGTASGNTIYF.

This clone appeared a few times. The CDR3 sequence is CASSLSSMITAGYGEKLFF. The CDR3 region has the DNA TGTGCCAGCAGTTTATCGAGTATGATAACGGCGGGGTACGGTGAAAAACTGTTTTTT. This chain connects TRBV27 to TRBJ1-4; D gene uncertain. Germline V gene sequence: CDR1 MNHEY, CDR2 SMNVEV (reference sequence). V was cut by 0 bases and J by 7 bases, with 24 bases left in between. The CDR3 contains 19 residues.

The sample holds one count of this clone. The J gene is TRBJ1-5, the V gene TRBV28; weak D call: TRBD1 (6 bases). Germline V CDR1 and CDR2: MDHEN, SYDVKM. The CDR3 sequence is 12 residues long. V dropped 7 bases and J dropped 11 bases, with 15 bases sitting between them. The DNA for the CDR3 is TGTGCCAGCACCGGGGGGCCTAGGGCCCAGCATTTT. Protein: CASTGGPRAQHF. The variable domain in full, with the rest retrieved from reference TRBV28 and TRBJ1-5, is DVKVTQSSRYLVKRTGEKVFLECVQDMDHENMFWYRQDPGLGLRLIYFSYDVKMKEKGDIPEGYSVSREKKERFSLILESASTNQTSMYLCASTGGPRAQHFGDGTRLSIL.

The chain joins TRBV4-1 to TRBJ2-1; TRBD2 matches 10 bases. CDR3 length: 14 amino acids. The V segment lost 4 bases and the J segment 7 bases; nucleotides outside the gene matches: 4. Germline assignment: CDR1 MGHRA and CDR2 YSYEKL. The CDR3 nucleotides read TGCGCCAGCAGCCCAACTAGCGGGACGAATGAGCAGTTCTTC. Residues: CASSPTSGTNEQFF.